Below are 26 T cell receptor beta chains sequenced from a single sample in a study of T cell responses to AZD1222 COVID-19 vaccine. Measured with immunoSEQ multiplex PCR; TCRdb has only the in-frame clones, and not every one. Of about 190,000 clones listed, more than 75% were seen once; the top ten hold 0.75% to 1%. Sequencing was performed on peripheral blood, taken on day 0 of AZD1222 vaccination. The receptors shown here come from an adult in good health.

The chain recombines TRBV6-6 with TRBJ1-2, with 11 bases that match TRBD1. CDR1 is MNHNY and CDR2 is SVGAGI in the germline V gene (reference sequence). V was pared by 6 bases and J by 0 bases, with 3 bases of the junction left unmatched. This CDR3 spans 15 amino acids. CDR3 sequence: CASRGQGEANYGYTF. The CDR3 DNA is TGTGCCAGCAGGGGACAGGGGGAAGCTAACTATGGCTACACCTTC.

The chain employs TRBV9 and TRBJ2-1; weak D call: TRBD2 (6 bases). Between the trimmed V and J ends, which lost 4 bases and 0 bases, there was a span of 11 bases. CDR1 is SGDLS and CDR2 is YYNGEE in the germline V gene. The CDR3 contains 15 residues. The CDR3 bases are TGTGCCAGCAGCCCTAGCGATAGCTCCTACAATGAGCAGTTCTTC. The encoded protein is CASSPSDSSYNEQFF.

This chain connects TRBV5-6 to TRBJ2-2; possible D gene TRBD1, 6 bases. Germline lookup yields CDR1 SGHDT and CDR2 YYEEEE. V was pared by 0 bases and J by 9 bases, with 15 bases between. There are 15 residues in the CDR3. Written as DNA, the CDR3 is TGTGCCAGCAGCTTGGGTCCTAGAGGGGGTCGGGAGCTGTTTTTT. Translating gives CASSLGPRGGRELFF.

The V gene is TRBV27, the J gene TRBJ1-1; maybe TRBD1 (5 bases). V lost 4 bases to trimming and J lost 0 bases, with 9 bases between them. Germline V lookup: CDR1 MNHEY, CDR2 SMNVEV (reference sequence). This CDR3 spans 14 amino acids. DNA for the CDR3: TGTGCCAGCAGTTGGGGACGACTGAACACTGAAGCTTTCTTT. It yields the protein CASSWGRLNTEAFF.

This clone was seen only once. This chain connects TRBV18 to TRBJ2-1, with 7 bases lining up with TRBD1. The CDR3 runs 14 residues. After removal of 2 bases from V and 8 bases from J, the junction contained 6 bases not matched to a gene. CDR1 KGHSH and CDR2 LQKENI come from the germline V gene. The CDR3, as DNA: TGTGCCAGCTCACCAACGACAGGGCTTGATGAGCAGTTCTTC. This encodes CASSPTTGLDEQFF. The full variable domain, rest sourced from reference TRBV18 and TRBJ2-1, is NAGVMQNPRHLVRRRGQEARLRCSPMKGHSHVYWYRQLPEEGLKFMVYLQKENIIDESGMPKERFSAEFPKEGPSILRIQQVVRGDSAAYFCASSPTTGLDEQFFGPGTRLTVL.

The rearrangement uses TRBV3-1 (or the pseudogene TRBV3-2) and TRBJ2-5; 7 bases align to TRBD1. The CDR3 loop spans 14 amino acids. Germline-derived CDR1 and CDR2 are LGHDT and YNNKEL (reference sequence). V lost 5 bases and J lost 3; bases outside the gene matches: 6. The CDR3 nucleotides read TGTGCCAGCAGCTACTCCGGGACAGAAGAGACCCAGTACTTC. This encodes CASSYSGTEETQYF.

The rearrangement links TRBV19 to TRBJ1-1, with TRBD1 matching over 9 bases. Unmatched junction bases numbered 1, after V lost 4 bases and J lost 1 base. The germline V gene encodes CDR1 LNHDA and CDR2 SQIVND (reference sequence). This CDR3 has 14 residues. The CDR3 is CASSRGQGNTEAFF. The CDR3 coding sequence is TGTGCCAGTAGTAGGGGACAGGGGAACACTGAAGCTTTCTTT.

V and J are TRBV13 and TRBJ2-2; D tentatively fits TRBD1 or TRBD2 (5 bases each). V was shortened by 4 bases and J by 4 bases, with 13 bases between the two germline ends. In germline, CDR1 is PRHDT, CDR2 FYEKMQ (reference sequence). CDR3 length: 15 residues. This chain's CDR3 is CASSYDRGRTGELFF. The CDR3 bases are TGTGCCAGCAGCTATGATCGGGGACGCACCGGGGAGCTGTTTTTT.

This clone was observed a few times. The chain recombines TRBV7-8 with TRBJ1-3; no reliable D call. Between the trimmed V and J ends, which lost 8 bases and 0 bases, there was a span of 8 bases. The germline CDR1 and CDR2 sequences are SGHVS and FQNEAQ. The CDR3 totals 13 residues. Here the CDR3 DNA reads TGTGCCAGCCAGAGCGGCTCTGGAAACACCATATATTTT. As protein: CASQSGSGNTIYF. Using reference TRBV7-8 and TRBJ1-3 for the parts outside the CDR3, the full variable domain is GAGVSQSPRYKVAKRGQDVALRCDPISGHVSLFWYQQALGQGPEFLTYFQNEAQLDKSGLPSDRFFAERPEGSVSTLKIQRTQQEDSAVYLCASQSGSGNTIYFGEGSWLTVV.

This rearrangement joins TRBV9 to TRBJ2-1; D remains unclear. Germline V CDR1 and CDR2: SGDLS, YYNGEE. The V end lost 3 bases, the J end lost 9 bases, and 16 bases lay between the germline ends. The CDR3 totals 14 residues. In DNA, the CDR3 is TGTGCCAGCAGCGGGACGGTCCCCAACAGTGAGCAGTTCTTC. Its translation: CASSGTVPNSEQFF.

This clone has just one count. The chain combines TRBV14 with TRBJ2-1; 13 bases fit TRBD2. Trimming removed 1 base from V and 7 bases from J; junction bases left unmatched: 1. Germline V gene sequence: CDR1 SGHDN, CDR2 FVKESK. The CDR3 has 15 residues. CDR3 residues: CASSQGGLAGNEQFF. The CDR3 DNA reads as TGTGCCAGCAGCCAAGGGGGACTAGCGGGGAATGAGCAGTTCTTC. The whole variable domain, filled in from reference TRBV14 and TRBJ2-1, reads EAGVTQFPSHSVIEKGQTVTLRCDPISGHDNLYWYRRVMGKEIKFLLHFVKESKQDESGMPNNRFLAERTGGTYSTLKVQPAELEDSGVYFCASSQGGLAGNEQFFGPGTRLTVL.

As regards this clone: The sample has other DNA sequences that encode this CDR3 too. The gene calls are TRBV15 and TRBJ1-3; D gene uncertain. The CDR3 loop spans 14 amino acids. The germline CDR1 and CDR2 sequences are LNHNV and YYDKDF (reference sequence). V dropped 1 base and J dropped 0 bases, with 4 bases sitting between them. The CDR3, as DNA: TGTGCCACCAGCAGAGGTAGCTCTGGAAACACCATATATTTT. Residues: CATSRGSSGNTIYF. The full variable domain, rest sourced from reference TRBV15 and TRBJ1-3, is DAMVIQNPRYQVTQFGKPVTLSCSQTLNHNVMYWYQQKSSQAPKLLFHYYDKDFNNEADTPDNFQSRRPNTSFCFLDIRSPGLGDTAMYLCATSRGSSGNTIYFGEGSWLTVV.

The chain is built from TRBV4-1 and TRBJ2-7; 9 bases are shared with TRBD2. Germline trimming cut 6 bases from V and 0 bases from J; bases unmatched to any gene: 6. Germline values: CDR1 MGHRA, CDR2 YSYEKL. CDR3 length: 15 residues. The DNA of the CDR3 is TGCGCCAGCAGACAGCGGGAGGCTAGCTCCTACGAGCAGTACTTC. This translates into CASRQREASSYEQYF.

The J gene is TRBJ1-3, the V gene TRBV14, with D hard to call. The germline CDR1 and CDR2 sequences are SGHDN and FVKESK. The CDR3 is 13 amino acids. Trimming shortened V by 0 bases and J by 5 bases, and 5 bases separated the two germline ends. CDR3 bases: TGTGCCAGCAGCCAAGAGTTGCGAAACACCATATATTTT. Translation: CASSQELRNTIYF.

The chain is built from TRBV19 and TRBJ1-5; D not certain. The CDR3 totals 15 residues. Looked up from germline, CDR1 is LNHDA and CDR2 is SQIVND (reference sequence). The germline V and J ends were trimmed by 3 bases and 0 bases, with 9 bases remaining between them. For the CDR3, the DNA is TGTGCCAGTAGTATGAGGCAGTATAGCAATCAGCCCCAGCATTTT. Its protein is CASSMRQYSNQPQHF.

The chain couples TRBV6-5 to TRBJ1-5, with TRBD1 identical over 10 bases. The CDR3 runs to 15 residues. Germline V gene sequence: CDR1 MNHEY, CDR2 SVGAGI. J gave up 4 bases and V 2 bases, and 2 bases lay outside the gene matches. The CDR3 nucleotides are TGTGCCAGCAGTTACCGGACAGGGGGGAATCAGCCCCAGCATTTT. Protein: CASSYRTGGNQPQHF.

J is TRBJ1-2 and V is TRBV4-3, with 7 bases matching TRBD1. The CDR3 length is 16 residues. The V segment lost 0 bases and the J segment 4 bases; nucleotides outside the gene matches: 8. The V gene's germline CDR1 is LGHNA and CDR2 YSLEER. Here the CDR3 reads CASSQEIVRDSYGYTF. In nucleotides, the CDR3 is TGCGCCAGCAGCCAAGAAATTGTACGGGACAGCTATGGCTACACCTTC.

The chain joins TRBV10-3 to TRBJ1-2, with unresolved D. This CDR3 is built from 15 residues. The germline CDR1 and CDR2 sequences are ENHRY and SYGVKD. With 4 bases removed from V and 6 bases from J, the gap between germline ends came to 18 bases. This CDR3 reads CAISGIDGLPHGYTF. Written as DNA, the CDR3 is TGTGCCATCAGTGGCATCGACGGCTTACCTCATGGCTACACCTTC.

This clone has a single count. This chain joins TRBV4-2 and TRBJ2-1, with 12 positions matching TRBD2. The CDR3 has 14 amino acids. Unmatched junction bases numbered 3, after V lost 4 bases and J lost 8 bases. Germline CDR1 reads LGHNA; CDR2 reads YNFKEQ. CDR3 in DNA: TGTGCCAGCAGCCGCCGACTAGCGGGAGATGAGCAGTTCTTC. Protein product: CASSRRLAGDEQFF.

The gene calls are TRBV12-3 or TRBV12-4 and TRBJ1-1; the D gene is possibly TRBD1 (6 bases). Trimming cost V 6 bases and J 10 bases, with 9 bases left between them. The CDR3 totals 10 residues. Here the CDR3 reads CASRGGVAFF. The CDR3 region has the DNA TGTGCCAGCAGAGGGGGTGTAGCTTTCTTT.

V gene TRBV4-3 combines with J gene TRBJ1-2, with 8 positions matching TRBD1. Germline-derived CDR1 and CDR2 are LGHNA and YSLEER. CDR3 size: 17 residues. J was trimmed by 4 bases and V by 0 bases; bases with no gene match: 10. This CDR3 reads CASSQDTATTGVYGYTF. The CDR3 DNA is TGCGCCAGCAGCCAAGACACCGCTACGACAGGGGTCTATGGCTACACCTTC.

This sequence joins TRBV15 and TRBJ1-3, with unresolved D. Trimming took 5 bases from V and 0 from J, leaving 11 bases between them. CDR3 size: 15 residues. Germline V gene lookup returns CDR1 LNHNV and CDR2 YYDKDF (reference sequence). The CDR3 reads CATSPRLSSGNTIYF. CDR3 bases: TGTGCCACCAGCCCCCGGCTTTCCTCTGGAAACACCATATATTTT.

This clone was found a few times. The rearrangement uses TRBV7-8 and TRBJ1-2, with D tentatively TRBD1 (6 bases). The CDR3 is 12 residues long. V shed 5 bases and J shed 7 bases, with 11 bases lying between them. Germline V gene data show CDR1 as SGHVS and CDR2 as FQNEAQ. The CDR3 coding sequence is TGTGCCAGCAGCCTACAGGGTTCTGGCTACACCTTC. Amino acid sequence: CASSLQGSGYTF.

This chain joins TRBV5-4 and TRBJ2-7; D not resolved. V was clipped by 0 bases and J by 2 bases, with 6 bases between them. The length of the CDR3 is 13 residues. Germline assignment: CDR1 SGHNT and CDR2 YYREEE (reference sequence). For the CDR3, the DNA is TGTGCCAGCAGCTTGGACTCCCCCTACGAGCAGTACTTC. This sequence encodes CASSLDSPYEQYF.

The chain carries TRBV24-1 and TRBJ2-3; 7 bases map to TRBD1. Germline assignment: CDR1 KGHDR and CDR2 SFDVKD. CDR3 length: 16 amino acids. Unmatched junction bases numbered 6, after V lost 4 bases and J lost 0 bases. The CDR3 coding sequence is TGTGCCACCAGTGAAACCGGGACAGCGAGCACAGATACGCAGTATTTT. It codes for CATSETGTASTDTQYF.

Written as DNA, the CDR3 is TGTGCCAGCAGCGCCCACCGACTAGCCTCCATTTACAATGAGCAGTTCTTC. Its translation: CASSAHRLASIYNEQFF. V is TRBV9 and J is TRBJ2-1; TRBD2 matches 7 bases. CDR1 and CDR2 (germline): SGDLS, YYNGEE. Trimming at V came to 3 bases and at J to 4 bases, leaving 13 bases not matched to a gene. This CDR3 spans 17 amino acids.